This T cell receptor (beta chain) was sequenced in a study of Tregs in tolerant kidney transplant recipients. Study conclusions and caveats: Tolerant patients' donor-specific Tregs expanded beyond overall Tregs, suggesting antigen-driven growth. Activated donor B cell expansion appeared to reveal the most relevant donor-specific TCRbeta repertoire. Changing PCR primers prevented nucleotide comparison between some patients' samples.

TCRdb's copy holds only in-frame clones and misses some; the assay was immunoSEQ multiplex PCR. The data hold fewer than 95,000 clones, with over 85% observed a single time. V lost 1 base and J 4 bases, leaving 17 bases between the germline ends. Germline CDR1 reads LNHDA; CDR2 reads SQIVND (reference sequence). The CDR3 is made up of 17 amino acids. Recipients received nonmyeloablative bone marrow transplants from related graft donors, with transient mixed chimerism. A note on this clone: No antigen is known for it.

The sequenced sample was CD4+ T cells from blood (PBMCs), obtained 12 months after the transplant. This TCR was recovered from a human patient who received a combined kidney and bone marrow transplant. Some T cells may have come from the graft donor. The chain joins TRBV19 to TRBJ2-1; D might be TRBD1 (6 bases). The CDR3 DNA sequence: TGTGCCAGTAGTATAGGAGGTAGGCAGGGGCGGTACAATGAGCAGTTCTTC. Encoded protein: CASSIGGRQGRYNEQFF.